The 32 T cell receptor beta chains below all came from one sample that was sequenced in a study of blood T cell repertoires in COVID-19. Clones were sequenced by immunoSEQ multiplex PCR, and TCRdb holds only the in-frame ones, with some missing. The sample carries around 300,000 clones, approximately 91% recorded once. Source material: PBMCs or T cells enriched from blood (not recorded which). The source of these receptors is a woman aged 25 to 39 who had recovered from COVID-19.

This clone was seen a few times. This chain connects TRBV19 to TRBJ2-6; D is unclear. This CDR3 spans 16 amino acids. Germline CDR1 LNHDA, CDR2 SQIVND (reference sequence). Between the trimmed V and J ends, which lost 1 base and 0 bases, there was a span of 7 bases. DNA of the CDR3: TGTGCCAGTAGTATAGCCCAGATCTCTGGGGCCAACGTCCTGACTTTC. It specifies CASSIAQISGANVLTF.

V gene TRBV7-3 combines with J gene TRBJ1-3; perhaps TRBD1 as D (5 bases). The CDR3 has 13 residues. CDR1 and CDR2 from the germline V gene are SGHTA and FQGTGA. With 5 bases removed from V and 4 bases from J, the gap between germline ends came to 9 bases. CDR3 sequence: CASSPHRGNTIYF. The CDR3 DNA reads TGTGCCAGCAGCCCTCACAGGGGAAACACCATATATTTT.

CDR3 DNA: TGCGCCAGCAGCCAAGATGAGGCAGGGGCTCAGCCCCAGCATTTT. Residues: CASSQDEAGAQPQHF. J is TRBJ1-5 and V is TRBV4-1, with D tentatively TRBD1 (6 bases). V was cut by 0 bases and J by 6 bases, with 12 bases left in between. The CDR3 runs to 15 residues. Germline CDR1 reads MGHRA; CDR2 reads YSYEKL.

This chain joins TRBV4-3 and TRBJ2-1, with D uncertain. This CDR3 has 15 residues. The germline gives CDR1 LGHNA, CDR2 YSLEER. V was trimmed by 3 bases and J by 7 bases, leaving 16 bases between them. CDR3 residues: CASSQIESLPNEQFF. The CDR3 DNA follows: TGCGCCAGCAGCCAGATCGAGTCACTGCCAAATGAGCAGTTCTTC.

CDR3 loop: CASSRGQLIYGYTF. In nucleotides, the CDR3 is TGTGCCAGTAGTAGGGGACAGCTGATCTATGGCTACACCTTC. The V call is TRBV19, the J call TRBJ1-2, with 7 bases lining up with TRBD1. The CDR3 has 14 residues. Germline trimming cut 4 bases from V and 4 bases from J; bases unmatched to any gene: 6. Germline CDR1 and CDR2: LNHDA and SQIVND (reference sequence). The full variable domain, completed using reference TRBV19 and TRBJ1-2, is DGGITQSPKYLFRKEGQNVTLSCEQNLNHDAMYWYRQDPGQGLRLIYYSQIVNDFQKGDIAEGYSVSREKKESFPLTVTSAQKNPTAFYLCASSRGQLIYGYTFGSGTRLTVV.

V usage is TRBV3-1 (or the pseudogene TRBV3-2) and J usage is TRBJ2-5; TRBD2 matches 10 bases. Germline V gives CDR1 LGHDT, CDR2 YNNKEL (reference sequence). The junction had 1 base not matched to a gene; V was cut back by 2 bases and J by 1 base. The CDR3 is 15 amino acids. As DNA, the CDR3 is TGTGCCAGCAGCCAACGGACTAGCGGCCAAGAGACCCAGTACTTC. Residues: CASSQRTSGQETQYF.

The chain couples TRBV7-9 to TRBJ2-5; 9 bases agree with TRBD1. CDR1 and CDR2 from the germline V gene are SEHNR and FQNEAQ (reference sequence). This CDR3 is 16 amino acids long. With V trimmed by 0 bases and J by 7 bases, 9 bases remained unmatched. The CDR3 region is CASSLAGDRAPLTQYF. The CDR3 bases are TGTGCCAGCAGCTTAGCGGGGGACAGGGCCCCCTTGACCCAGTACTTC.

The rearrangement links TRBV5-5 to TRBJ2-3, with D possibly being TRBD1 (7 bases). The CDR3 spans 15 residues. The V and J ends lost 1 base and 4 bases respectively, with 13 bases between them. CDR1 and CDR2 from the germline V gene are SGHKS and YYEKEE (reference sequence). The DNA for the CDR3 is TGTGCCAGCAGCTTGTATGTCAGGGGGGCAGATACGCAGTATTTT. Protein product: CASSLYVRGADTQYF.

V and J are TRBV7-9 and TRBJ2-3; TRBD2 agrees at 12 bases. Germline CDR1 and CDR2: SEHNR and FQNEAQ (reference sequence). J lost 6 bases, V lost 5 bases, and 3 bases had no gene match. The CDR3 covers 14 residues. Here the CDR3 reads CASSLGLAGDTQYF. Here the CDR3 DNA reads TGTGCCAGCAGCCTCGGACTAGCGGGGGATACGCAGTATTTT.

Here the CDR3 DNA reads TGTGCTAGTGGTATCGGGACAGGGCCATATGGCTACACCTTC. It encodes CASGIGTGPYGYTF. The rearrangement uses TRBV12-5 and TRBJ1-2; 9 bases match TRBD1. The V and J ends lost 5 bases and 5 bases, in that order; junction bases with no gene match: 6. CDR1 and CDR2 from the germline V gene are LGHNT and FRNRAP. This CDR3 spans 14 amino acids.

This chain uses TRBV7-6 with TRBJ1-3, with D uncertain. From germline, CDR1 is SGHVS and CDR2 FNYEAQ. The CDR3 contains 17 residues. The V and J ends lost 1 base and 0 bases respectively, with 13 bases between them. CDR3 sequence: CASSLVVGENSGNTIYF. CDR3 nucleotide sequence: TGTGCCAGCAGCTTAGTGGTCGGAGAAAACTCTGGAAACACCATATATTTT.

This sequence joins TRBV7-9 and TRBJ2-5, with 8 bases fitting TRBD1. After removal of 5 bases from V and 5 bases from J, the junction contained 10 bases not matched to a gene. The germline V gene encodes CDR1 SEHNR and CDR2 FQNEAQ (reference sequence). CDR3 length equals 15 residues. The CDR3 DNA reads as TGTGCCAGCAGCGTCGTGGCAGGGGGCAAGGAGACCCAGTACTTC. Amino acid sequence: CASSVVAGGKETQYF.

This rearrangement joins TRBV7-3 to TRBJ2-1; 10 positions agree with TRBD1. The CDR3 sequence is 16 residues long. The junction had 8 bases not matched to a gene; V was cut back by 3 bases and J by 6 bases. Germline values: CDR1 SGHTA, CDR2 FQGTGA. The CDR3 reads CASSLAGTGVINEQFF. The CDR3 DNA reads as TGTGCCAGCAGCTTGGCCGGGACAGGGGTCATCAATGAGCAGTTCTTC.

The chain uses TRBV27 and TRBJ2-5; 9 positions match TRBD1. Germline-derived CDR1 and CDR2 are MNHEY and SMNVEV (reference sequence). The CDR3 is 15 amino acids. The V gene end was trimmed by 1 base and the J gene end by 4 bases; junction bases not matched to a gene: 4. The DNA of the CDR3 is TGTGCCAGCAGTTTATTGGGACAGGGCGGAGAGACCCAGTACTTC. This encodes CASSLLGQGGETQYF.

V and J are TRBV21-1 and TRBJ1-4. TRBV21-1 is a pseudogene. The CDR3 has 17 residues. The CDR3 region is CASSNRLGGNLNEKLFF. The CDR3, as DNA: TGTGCCAGCAGCAACCGACTCGGAGGAAACCTTAATGAAAAACTGTTTTTT.

J is TRBJ1-3 and V is TRBV7-2; 7 bases are a match to TRBD1. The germline V gene has CDR1 SGHTA and CDR2 FQGNSA. Trimming cost V 4 bases and J 0 bases; bases outside gene matches: 9. The CDR3 consists of 17 residues. In nucleotides, the CDR3 is TGTGCCAGCAGCTCAAACTGGAGGGACAGCTCTGGAAACACCATATATTTT. Its protein is CASSSNWRDSSGNTIYF. The whole variable domain, filled in from reference TRBV7-2 and TRBJ1-3, reads GAGVSQSPSNKVTEKGKDVELRCDPISGHTALYWYRQSLGQGLEFLIYFQGNSAPDKSGLPSDRFSAERTGGSVSTLTIQRTQQEDSAVYLCASSSNWRDSSGNTIYFGEGSWLTVV.

V gene TRBV7-8 combines with J gene TRBJ2-4; TRBD1 matches 7 bases. The length of the CDR3 is 15 residues. After removal of 7 bases from V and 3 bases from J, the junction contained 9 bases not matched to a gene. Germline V gene lookup returns CDR1 SGHVS and CDR2 FQNEAQ. Here the CDR3 reads CASTRGPDFKNIQYF. The CDR3 DNA sequence: TGTGCCAGCACAAGGGGGCCCGATTTCAAAAACATTCAGTACTTC. Full variable domain (rest looked up from reference TRBV7-8 and TRBJ2-4): GAGVSQSPRYKVAKRGQDVALRCDPISGHVSLFWYQQALGQGPEFLTYFQNEAQLDKSGLPSDRFFAERPEGSVSTLKIQRTQQEDSAVYLCASTRGPDFKNIQYFGAGTRLSVL.

The V and J genes are TRBV29-1 and TRBJ1-6; the match to TRBD1 covers 8 bases. The CDR3 has 13 residues. From germline, CDR1 is SQVTM and CDR2 ANQGSEA. J lost 8 bases, V lost 7 bases, and 7 bases had no gene match. This chain's CDR3 is CSARTGTDSPLHF. In DNA form, the CDR3 reads TGCAGCGCCCGGACAGGGACAGATTCACCCCTCCACTTT. The complete variable domain, with remaining parts taken from reference TRBV29-1 and TRBJ1-6, reads SAVISQKPSRDICQRGTSLTIQCQVDSQVTMMFWYRQQPGQSLTLIATANQGSEATYESGFVIDKFPISRPNLTFSTLTVSNMSPEDSSIYLCSARTGTDSPLHFGNGTRLTVT.

CDR3 region: CASSYSRVNTEAFF. For the CDR3, the DNA is TGTGCCAGCAGTTACTCGAGGGTGAACACTGAAGCTTTCTTT. V is TRBV6-5 and J is TRBJ1-1; D ambiguous. V was pared by 0 bases and J by 0 bases, with 5 bases between. The CDR3 has 14 residues. Germline CDR1 reads MNHEY; CDR2 reads SVGAGI.

This chain connects TRBV11-2 to TRBJ1-5, with 7 bases aligning to TRBD1. V dropped 1 base and J dropped 7; count of bases not matched to a gene: 7. The CDR3 covers 15 residues. Germline assignment: CDR1 SGHAT and CDR2 FQNNGV. CDR3 residues: CASSLGIGGSQPQHF. The CDR3 coding sequence is TGTGCCAGCAGCTTAGGGATAGGGGGCAGCCAGCCCCAGCATTTT.

The chain is built from TRBV7-2 and TRBJ2-1; D is possibly TRBD2 (6 bases). The V gene's germline CDR1 is SGHTA and CDR2 FQGNSA. The CDR3 covers 15 residues. V lost 4 bases, J lost 8 bases, and 18 bases lay in between. CDR3 sequence (DNA): TGTGCCAGCAGCTCCTCCGGGAGATTAGGGCATGAGCAGTTCTTC. This gives the protein CASSSSGRLGHEQFF. Full variable domain (rest looked up from reference TRBV7-2 and TRBJ2-1): GAGVSQSPSNKVTEKGKDVELRCDPISGHTALYWYRQSLGQGLEFLIYFQGNSAPDKSGLPSDRFSAERTGGSVSTLTIQRTQQEDSAVYLCASSSSGRLGHEQFFGPGTRLTVL.

CDR3 region: CASSLWGGLDYEQYF. Here the CDR3 DNA reads TGTGCCAGCAGTCTGTGGGGGGGACTAGATTACGAGCAGTACTTC. This chain connects TRBV28 to TRBJ2-7, with TRBD2 identical over 8 bases. CDR3 size: 15 residues. Germline CDR1 is MDHEN and CDR2 is SYDVKM. V was pared by 5 bases and J by 4 bases, with 10 bases of the junction left unmatched.

This clone was picked up one time. V usage is TRBV11-2 and J usage is TRBJ1-3, with TRBD1 matching over 7 bases. CDR1 is SGHAT and CDR2 is FQNNGV in the germline V gene. The CDR3 contains 16 residues. J lost 6 bases, V lost 5 bases, and 13 bases had no gene match. The CDR3 loop reads CASSGKQGLGVNTIYF. DNA of the CDR3: TGTGCCAGCAGCGGTAAACAGGGGCTTGGTGTAAACACCATATATTTT. The full variable domain, with the rest looked up from reference TRBV11-2 and TRBJ1-3, is EAGVAQSPRYKIIEKRQSVAFWCNPISGHATLYWYQQILGQGPKLLIQFQNNGVVDDSQLPKDRFSAERLKGVDSTLKIQPAKLEDSAVYLCASSGKQGLGVNTIYFGEGSWLTVV.

V and J are TRBV19 and TRBJ2-1; D is undetermined. CDR1 is LNHDA and CDR2 is SQIVND in the germline V gene (reference sequence). The CDR3 runs 13 residues. The germline V and J ends were trimmed by 5 bases and 6 bases, with 11 bases remaining between them. The CDR3 bases are TGTGCCAGTAGTCGTATGTCGGTCAATGAGCAGTTCTTC. This sequence encodes CASSRMSVNEQFF.

This clone was seen a single time. This chain connects TRBV12-3 or TRBV12-4 to TRBJ2-5, with D perhaps TRBD2 (6 bases). V gave up 6 bases and J gave up 4 bases, with 12 bases separating them. CDR3 length equals 13 residues. This chain's CDR3 is CASSLRGRETQYF. The CDR3 DNA reads TGTGCCAGCAGCCTCCGGGGGAGAGAGACCCAGTACTTC.

The V gene is TRBV6-5, the J gene TRBJ2-7, with 7 bases matching TRBD2. The CDR3 sequence is 13 residues long. The J segment lost 5 bases and the V segment lost 6 bases, leaving 7 bases of the junction unmatched. From germline, CDR1 is MNHEY and CDR2 SVGAGI. For the CDR3, the DNA is TGTGCCAGCAGACAAAAGGCGGGGGACGAGCAGTACTTC. Translated: CASRQKAGDEQYF.

The CDR3 loop is CASSLIRSGNTIYF. CDR3 in DNA: TGTGCCAGCAGCTTAATTCGCTCTGGAAACACCATATATTTT. This sequence joins TRBV7-2 and TRBJ1-3; D remains unclear. The V and J ends lost 2 bases and 0 bases respectively, with 5 bases between them. CDR1 and CDR2 from the germline V gene are SGHTA and FQGNSA. The CDR3 is 14 amino acids. Based on the CDR3 plus reference TRBV7-2 and TRBJ1-3, the full variable domain is GAGVSQSPSNKVTEKGKDVELRCDPISGHTALYWYRQSLGQGLEFLIYFQGNSAPDKSGLPSDRFSAERTGGSVSTLTIQRTQQEDSAVYLCASSLIRSGNTIYFGEGSWLTVV.

The J gene is TRBJ1-1, the V gene TRBV18, with TRBD1 identical over 7 bases. The J segment lost 0 bases and the V segment lost 2 bases, leaving 3 bases of the junction unmatched. The CDR3 consists of 15 residues. Germline assignment: CDR1 KGHSH and CDR2 LQKENI. This chain's CDR3 is CASSPDRAVNTEAFF. CDR3 nucleotide sequence: TGTGCCAGCTCACCAGACAGGGCGGTGAACACTGAAGCTTTCTTT.

The chain uses TRBV5-1 and TRBJ2-7; TRBD2 agrees at 11 bases. The V and J ends lost 0 bases and 1 base, in that order; junction bases with no gene match: 12. Germline V gene data show CDR1 as SGHRS and CDR2 as YFSETQ. CDR3 length equals 19 residues. CDR3 nucleotide sequence: TGCGCCAGCAGCTTGGCCGAAGTATGGCTAGCGGGGGGATCCTACGAGCAGTACTTC. Residues: CASSLAEVWLAGGSYEQYF.

The CDR3 DNA is TGTGCCAGCAGCTGGGTTATATTAGCGGGGGGAATGGCTGATACGCAGTATTTT. Translated, it gives CASSWVILAGGMADTQYF. This chain joins TRBV7-2 and TRBJ2-3, with 10 bases matching TRBD2. The junction had 16 bases not matched to a gene; V was cut back by 4 bases and J by 6 bases. Germline V CDR1 and CDR2: SGHTA, FQGNSA. This CDR3 spans 18 amino acids.

This clone has a handful of counts. This rearrangement joins TRBV28 to TRBJ2-1; 7 nucleotides match TRBD2. V lost 6 bases, J lost 4 bases, and 9 bases stayed unmatched. Per the germline V gene, CDR1 is MDHEN and CDR2 is SYDVKM. The CDR3 has 15 amino acids. The CDR3 DNA reads as TGTGCCAGCAGCCGCTCCGGGACTACATACAATGAGCAGTTCTTC. It is translated as CASSRSGTTYNEQFF.

V and J are TRBV5-4 and TRBJ2-7; 8 bases fit TRBD1. With 5 bases clipped from V and 2 bases from J, the junction kept 9 bases outside the gene matches. Germline V gene data show CDR1 as SGHNT and CDR2 as YYREEE (reference sequence). The CDR3 runs to 15 residues. The CDR3 DNA reads TGTGCCAGCAGTTCCCGGGACAGGCAAACCTACGAGCAGTACTTC. It encodes CASSSRDRQTYEQYF. The entire variable domain, with the rest obtained from reference TRBV5-4 and TRBJ2-7, is as follows: ETGVTQSPTHLIKTRGQQVTLRCSSQSGHNTVSWYQQALGQGPQFIFQYYREEENGRGNFPPRFSGLQFPNYSSELNVNALELDDSALYLCASSSRDRQTYEQYFGPGTRLTVT.